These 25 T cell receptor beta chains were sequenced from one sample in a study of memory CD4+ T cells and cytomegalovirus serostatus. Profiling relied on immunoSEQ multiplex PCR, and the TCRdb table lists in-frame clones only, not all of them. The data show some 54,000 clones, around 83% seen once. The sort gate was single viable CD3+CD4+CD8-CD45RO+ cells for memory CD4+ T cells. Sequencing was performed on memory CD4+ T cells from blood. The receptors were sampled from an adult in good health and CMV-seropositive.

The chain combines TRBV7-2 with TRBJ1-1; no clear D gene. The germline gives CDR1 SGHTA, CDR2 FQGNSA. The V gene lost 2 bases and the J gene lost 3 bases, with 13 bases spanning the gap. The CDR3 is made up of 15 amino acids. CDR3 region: CASSLQVVMDTEAFF. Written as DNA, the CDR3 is TGTGCCAGCAGCTTACAGGTGGTTATGGACACTGAAGCTTTCTTT.

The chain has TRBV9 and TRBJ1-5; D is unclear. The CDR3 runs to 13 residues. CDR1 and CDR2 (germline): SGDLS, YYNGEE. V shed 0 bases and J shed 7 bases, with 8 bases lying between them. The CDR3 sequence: CASSVEGQQPQHF. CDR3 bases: TGTGCCAGCAGCGTAGAGGGCCAACAGCCCCAGCATTTT.

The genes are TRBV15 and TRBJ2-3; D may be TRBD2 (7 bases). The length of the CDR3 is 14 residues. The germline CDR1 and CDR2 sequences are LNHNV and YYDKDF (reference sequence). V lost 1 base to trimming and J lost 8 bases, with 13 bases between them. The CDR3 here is CATSRGGAGATQYF. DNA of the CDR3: TGTGCCACCAGCAGAGGGGGCGCGGGGGCTACGCAGTATTTT. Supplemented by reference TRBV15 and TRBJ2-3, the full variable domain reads DAMVIQNPRYQVTQFGKPVTLSCSQTLNHNVMYWYQQKSSQAPKLLFHYYDKDFNNEADTPDNFQSRRPNTSFCFLDIRSPGLGDTAMYLCATSRGGAGATQYFGPGTRLTVL.

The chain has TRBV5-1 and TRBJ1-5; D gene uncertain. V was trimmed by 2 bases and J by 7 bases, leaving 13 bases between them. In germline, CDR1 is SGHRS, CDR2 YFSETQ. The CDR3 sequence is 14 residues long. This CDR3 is CASSLGSGNQPQHF. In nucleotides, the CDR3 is TGCGCCAGCAGCTTAGGGTCTGGGAACCAGCCCCAGCATTTT.

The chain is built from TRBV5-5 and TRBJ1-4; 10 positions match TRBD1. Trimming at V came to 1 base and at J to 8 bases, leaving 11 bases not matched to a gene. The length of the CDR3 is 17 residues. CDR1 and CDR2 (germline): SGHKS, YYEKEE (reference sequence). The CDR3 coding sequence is TGTGCCAGCAGCTTGCTGGGGGGACAGGGGAAAAAAGAAAAACTGTTTTTT. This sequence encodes CASSLLGGQGKKEKLFF.

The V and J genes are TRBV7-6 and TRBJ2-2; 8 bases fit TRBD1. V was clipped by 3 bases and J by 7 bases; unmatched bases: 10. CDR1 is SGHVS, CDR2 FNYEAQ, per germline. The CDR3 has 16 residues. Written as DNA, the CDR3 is TGTGCCAGCAGCTTGATTGCCGGACAGGGTGACGGGGAGCTGTTTTTT. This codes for CASSLIAGQGDGELFF. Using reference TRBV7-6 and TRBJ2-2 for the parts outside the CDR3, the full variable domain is GAGVSQSPRYKVTKRGQDVALRCDPISGHVSLYWYRQALGQGPEFLTYFNYEAQQDKSGLPNDRFSAERPEGSISTLTIQRTEQRDSAMYRCASSLIAGQGDGELFFGEGSRLTVL.

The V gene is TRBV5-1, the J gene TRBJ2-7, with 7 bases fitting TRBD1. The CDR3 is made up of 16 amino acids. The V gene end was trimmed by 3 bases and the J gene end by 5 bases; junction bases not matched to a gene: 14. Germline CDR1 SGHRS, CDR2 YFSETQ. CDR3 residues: CASSSYGRQGLHEQYF. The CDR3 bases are TGCGCCAGCAGCTCGTACGGAAGACAGGGCTTACACGAGCAGTACTTC.

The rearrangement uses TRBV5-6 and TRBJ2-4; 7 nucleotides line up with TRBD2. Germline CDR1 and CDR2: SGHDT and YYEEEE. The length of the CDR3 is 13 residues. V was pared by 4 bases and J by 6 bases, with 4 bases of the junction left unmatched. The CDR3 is CASSTGGTNIQYF. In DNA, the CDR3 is TGTGCCAGCAGCACCGGGGGGACAAACATTCAGTACTTC.

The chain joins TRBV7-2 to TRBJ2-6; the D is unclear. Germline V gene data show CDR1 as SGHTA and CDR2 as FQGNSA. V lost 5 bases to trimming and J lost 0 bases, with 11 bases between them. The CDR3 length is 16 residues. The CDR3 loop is CASSPSRLSGANVLTF. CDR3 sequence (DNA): TGTGCCAGCAGCCCATCTCGGCTCTCTGGGGCCAACGTCCTGACTTTC. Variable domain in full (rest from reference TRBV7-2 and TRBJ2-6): GAGVSQSPSNKVTEKGKDVELRCDPISGHTALYWYRQSLGQGLEFLIYFQGNSAPDKSGLPSDRFSAERTGGSVSTLTIQRTQQEDSAVYLCASSPSRLSGANVLTFGAGSRLTVL.

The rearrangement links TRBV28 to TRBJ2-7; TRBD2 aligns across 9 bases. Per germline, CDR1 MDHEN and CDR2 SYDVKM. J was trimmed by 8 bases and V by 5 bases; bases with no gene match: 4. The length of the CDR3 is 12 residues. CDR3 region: CASSPGTSKQYF. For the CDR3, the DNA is TGTGCCAGCAGTCCCGGGACTAGCAAGCAGTACTTC.

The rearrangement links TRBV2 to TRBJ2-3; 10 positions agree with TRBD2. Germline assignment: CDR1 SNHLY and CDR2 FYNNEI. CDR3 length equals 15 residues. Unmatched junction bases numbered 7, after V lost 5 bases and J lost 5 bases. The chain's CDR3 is CASSYSGRALDTQYF. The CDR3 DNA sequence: TGTGCCAGCAGTTACAGCGGGAGGGCCTTAGATACGCAGTATTTT.

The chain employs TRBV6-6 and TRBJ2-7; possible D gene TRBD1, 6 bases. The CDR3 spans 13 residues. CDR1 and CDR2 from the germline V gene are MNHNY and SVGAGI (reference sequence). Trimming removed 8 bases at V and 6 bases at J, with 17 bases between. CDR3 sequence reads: CASGRDTSAEQYF. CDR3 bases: TGTGCCAGCGGCCGGGACACAAGTGCCGAGCAGTACTTC.

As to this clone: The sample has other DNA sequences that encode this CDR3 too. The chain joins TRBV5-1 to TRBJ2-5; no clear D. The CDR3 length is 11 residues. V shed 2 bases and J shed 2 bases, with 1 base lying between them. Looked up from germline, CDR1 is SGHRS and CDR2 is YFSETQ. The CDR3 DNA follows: TGCGCCAGCAGCTTACAAGAGACCCAGTACTTC. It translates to CASSLQETQYF.

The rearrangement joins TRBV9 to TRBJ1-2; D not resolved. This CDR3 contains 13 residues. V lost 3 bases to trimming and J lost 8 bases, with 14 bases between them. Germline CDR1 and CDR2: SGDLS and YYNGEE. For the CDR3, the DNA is TGTGCCAGCAGCGCACTTGGGGTTGGAGGCTACACCTTC. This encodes CASSALGVGGYTF.

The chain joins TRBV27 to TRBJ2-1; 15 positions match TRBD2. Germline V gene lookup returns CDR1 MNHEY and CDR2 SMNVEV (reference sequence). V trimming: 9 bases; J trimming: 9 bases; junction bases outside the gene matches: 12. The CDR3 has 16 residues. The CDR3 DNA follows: TGTGCCAGTCATGCCCTGGGACTAGCGGGAGGAGGTGAGCAGTTCTTC. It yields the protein CASHALGLAGGGEQFF.

The CDR3 reads CASGGWDTEAFF. CDR3 coding DNA: TGCGCTTCGGGTGGGTGGGACACTGAAGCTTTCTTT. The rearrangement joins TRBV4-3 to TRBJ1-1; D unclear. From germline, CDR1 is LGHNA and CDR2 YSLEER. This CDR3 is built from 12 residues.

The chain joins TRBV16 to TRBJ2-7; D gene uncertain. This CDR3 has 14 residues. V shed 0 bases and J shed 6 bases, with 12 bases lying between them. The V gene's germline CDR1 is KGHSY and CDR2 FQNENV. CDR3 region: CASSQSSRLGEQYF. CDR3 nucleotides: TGTGCCAGCAGCCAATCAAGTAGATTGGGCGAGCAGTACTTC.

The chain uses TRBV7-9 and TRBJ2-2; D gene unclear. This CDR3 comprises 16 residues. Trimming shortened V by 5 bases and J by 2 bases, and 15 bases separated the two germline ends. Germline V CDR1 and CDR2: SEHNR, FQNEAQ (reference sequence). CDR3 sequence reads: CASSRAGQINTGELFF. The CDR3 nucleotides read TGTGCCAGCAGCCGCGCCGGCCAGATTAACACCGGGGAGCTGTTTTTT.

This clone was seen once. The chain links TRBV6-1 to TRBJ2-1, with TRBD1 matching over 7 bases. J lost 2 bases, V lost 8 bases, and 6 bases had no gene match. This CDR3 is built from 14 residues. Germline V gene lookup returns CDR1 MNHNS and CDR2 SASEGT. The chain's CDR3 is CASESGTAYNEQFF. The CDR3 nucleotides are TGTGCCAGCGAGTCAGGGACAGCCTACAATGAGCAGTTCTTC.

The CDR3 nucleotides read TGTGCCAGCAGTTTCCGGGGGAACTATGGCTACACCTTC. This gives the protein CASSFRGNYGYTF. J is TRBJ1-2 and V is TRBV27; possibly TRBD1 for D (5 bases). The CDR3 is 13 amino acids. Trimming pared 3 bases from V and 2 bases from J, leaving 7 bases between. Germline loops: CDR1 MNHEY, CDR2 SMNVEV (reference sequence).

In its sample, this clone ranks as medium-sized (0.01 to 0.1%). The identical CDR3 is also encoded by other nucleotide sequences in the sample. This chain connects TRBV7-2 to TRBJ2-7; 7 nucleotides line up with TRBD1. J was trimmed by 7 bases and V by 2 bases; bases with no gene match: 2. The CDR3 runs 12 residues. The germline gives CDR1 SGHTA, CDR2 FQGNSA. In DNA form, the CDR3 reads TGTGCCAGCAGCTTAACAGGGGTTGAGCAGTACTTC. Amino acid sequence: CASSLTGVEQYF.

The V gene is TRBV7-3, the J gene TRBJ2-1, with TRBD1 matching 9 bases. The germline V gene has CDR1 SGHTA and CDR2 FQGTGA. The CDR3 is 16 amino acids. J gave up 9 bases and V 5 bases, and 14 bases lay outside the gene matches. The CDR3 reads CASSTSDRGRLGEQFF. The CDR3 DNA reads TGTGCCAGCAGCACCTCGGACAGGGGACGATTAGGTGAGCAGTTCTTC.

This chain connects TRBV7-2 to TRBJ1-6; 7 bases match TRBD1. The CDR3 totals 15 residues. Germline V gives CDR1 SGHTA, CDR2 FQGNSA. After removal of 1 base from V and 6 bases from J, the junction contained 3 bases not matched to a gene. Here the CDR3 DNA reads TGTGCCAGCAGCTTAGGACAGGGAATTAATTCACCCCTCCACTTT. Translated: CASSLGQGINSPLHF.

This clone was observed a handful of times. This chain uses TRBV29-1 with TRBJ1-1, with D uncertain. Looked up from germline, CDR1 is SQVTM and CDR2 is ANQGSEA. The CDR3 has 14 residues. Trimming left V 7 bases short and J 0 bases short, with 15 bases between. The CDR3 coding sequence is TGCAGCGGTTCCAGTCGGACGCTGAACACTGAAGCTTTCTTT. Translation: CSGSSRTLNTEAFF.

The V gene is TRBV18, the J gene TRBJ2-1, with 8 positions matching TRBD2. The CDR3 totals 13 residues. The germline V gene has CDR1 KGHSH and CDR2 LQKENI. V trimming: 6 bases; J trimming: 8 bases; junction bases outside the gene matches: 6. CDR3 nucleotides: TGTGCCAGCTCCAGACTAGCGACCGATGAGCAGTTCTTC. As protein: CASSRLATDEQFF.